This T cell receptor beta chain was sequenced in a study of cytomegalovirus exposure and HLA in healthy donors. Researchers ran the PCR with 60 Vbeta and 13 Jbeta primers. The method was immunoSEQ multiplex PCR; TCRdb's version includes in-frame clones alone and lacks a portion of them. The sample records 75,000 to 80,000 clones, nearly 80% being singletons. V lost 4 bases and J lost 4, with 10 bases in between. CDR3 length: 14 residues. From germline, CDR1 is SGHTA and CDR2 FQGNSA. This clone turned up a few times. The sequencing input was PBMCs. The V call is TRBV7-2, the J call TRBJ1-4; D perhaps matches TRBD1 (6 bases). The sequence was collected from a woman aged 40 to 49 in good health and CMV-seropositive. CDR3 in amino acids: CASSSDSLNEKLFF. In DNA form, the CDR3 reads TGTGCCAGCAGCTCGGACAGCCTTAATGAAAAACTGTTTTTT. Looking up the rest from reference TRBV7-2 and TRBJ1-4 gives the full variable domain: GAGVSQSPSNKVTEKGKDVELRCDPISGHTALYWYRQSLGQGLEFLIYFQGNSAPDKSGLPSDRFSAERTGGSVSTLTIQRTQQEDSAVYLCASSSDSLNEKLFFGSGTQLSVL.